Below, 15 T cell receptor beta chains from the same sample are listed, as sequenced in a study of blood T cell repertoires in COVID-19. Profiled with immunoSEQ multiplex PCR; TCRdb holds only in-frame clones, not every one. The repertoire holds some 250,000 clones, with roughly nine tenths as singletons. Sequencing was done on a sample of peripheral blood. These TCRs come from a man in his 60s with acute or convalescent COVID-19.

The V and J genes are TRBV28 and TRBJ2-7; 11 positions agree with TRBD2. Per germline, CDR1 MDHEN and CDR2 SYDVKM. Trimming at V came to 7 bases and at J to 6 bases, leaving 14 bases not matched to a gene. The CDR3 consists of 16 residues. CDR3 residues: CASTNGGTSGIREQYF. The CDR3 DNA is TGTGCCAGCACCAACGGCGGGACTAGCGGAATTCGCGAGCAGTACTTC.

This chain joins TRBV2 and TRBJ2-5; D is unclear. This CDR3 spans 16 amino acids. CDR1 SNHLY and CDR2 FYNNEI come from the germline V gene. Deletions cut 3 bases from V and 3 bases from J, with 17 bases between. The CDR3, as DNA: TGTGCCAGCAGTGATAATGTGTCAGGCCCCGAAGAGACCCAGTACTTC. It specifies CASSDNVSGPEETQYF.

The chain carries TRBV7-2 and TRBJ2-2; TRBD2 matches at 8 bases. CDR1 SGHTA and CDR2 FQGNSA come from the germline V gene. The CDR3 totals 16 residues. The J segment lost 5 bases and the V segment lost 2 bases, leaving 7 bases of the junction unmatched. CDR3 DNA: TGTGCCAGCAGCTTAAGTCCAGCGGGAGAAACCGGGGAGCTGTTTTTT. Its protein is CASSLSPAGETGELFF.

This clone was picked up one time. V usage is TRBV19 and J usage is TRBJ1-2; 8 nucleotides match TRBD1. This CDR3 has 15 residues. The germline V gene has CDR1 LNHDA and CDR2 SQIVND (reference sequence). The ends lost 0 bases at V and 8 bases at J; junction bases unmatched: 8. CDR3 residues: CASSIDLGQGGGYTF. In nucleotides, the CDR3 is TGTGCCAGTAGTATAGATCTCGGACAGGGAGGAGGCTACACCTTC.

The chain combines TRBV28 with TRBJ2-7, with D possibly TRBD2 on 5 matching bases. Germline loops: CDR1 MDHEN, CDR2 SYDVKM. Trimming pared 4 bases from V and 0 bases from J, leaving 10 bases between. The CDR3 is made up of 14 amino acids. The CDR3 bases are TGTGCCAGCAGTTCCATAGAGGGCTCCTACGAGCAGTACTTC. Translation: CASSSIEGSYEQYF.

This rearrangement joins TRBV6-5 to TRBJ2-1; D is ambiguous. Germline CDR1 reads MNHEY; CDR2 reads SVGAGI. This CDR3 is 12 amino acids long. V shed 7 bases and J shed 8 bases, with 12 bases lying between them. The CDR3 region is CASTLPSDEQFF. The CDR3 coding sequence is TGTGCCAGCACTCTACCGAGCGATGAGCAGTTCTTC.

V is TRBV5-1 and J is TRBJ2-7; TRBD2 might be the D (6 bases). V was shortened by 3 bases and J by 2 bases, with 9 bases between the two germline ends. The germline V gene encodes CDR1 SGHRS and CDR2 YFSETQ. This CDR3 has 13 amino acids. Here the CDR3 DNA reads TGCGCCAGCAGCTGGACGGGGGCCTACGAGCAGTACTTC. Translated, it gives CASSWTGAYEQYF. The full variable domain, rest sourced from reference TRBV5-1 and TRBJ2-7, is KAGVTQTPRYLIKTRGQQVTLSCSPISGHRSVSWYQQTPGQGLQFLFEYFSETQRNKGNFPGRFSGRQFSNSRSEMNVSTLELGDSALYLCASSWTGAYEQYFGPGTRLTVT.

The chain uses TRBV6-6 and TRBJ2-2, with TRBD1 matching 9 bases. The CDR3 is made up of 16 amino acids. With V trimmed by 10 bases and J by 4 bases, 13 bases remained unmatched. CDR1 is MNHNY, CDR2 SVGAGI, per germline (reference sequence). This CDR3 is CATTVGTGTVTGELFF. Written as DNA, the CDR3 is TGTGCCACCACAGTCGGGACAGGGACTGTCACCGGGGAGCTGTTTTTT.

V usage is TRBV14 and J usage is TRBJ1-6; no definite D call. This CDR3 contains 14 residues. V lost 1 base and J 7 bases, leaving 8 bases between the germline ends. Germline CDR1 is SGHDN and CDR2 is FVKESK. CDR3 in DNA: TGTGCCAGCAGCCAAGTCCTATACAATTCACCCCTCCACTTT. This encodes CASSQVLYNSPLHF.

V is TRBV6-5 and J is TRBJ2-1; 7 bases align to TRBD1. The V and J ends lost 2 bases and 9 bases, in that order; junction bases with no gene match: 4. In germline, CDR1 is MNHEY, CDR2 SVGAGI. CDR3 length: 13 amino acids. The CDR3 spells CASSYLQGSEQFF. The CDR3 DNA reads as TGTGCCAGCAGTTACCTACAGGGGAGTGAGCAGTTCTTC.

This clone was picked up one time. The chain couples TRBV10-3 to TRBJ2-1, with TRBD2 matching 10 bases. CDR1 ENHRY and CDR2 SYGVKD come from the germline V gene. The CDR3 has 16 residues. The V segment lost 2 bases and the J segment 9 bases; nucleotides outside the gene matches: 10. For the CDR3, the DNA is TGTGCCATCAGTGAGCCTACTAGCGGGGAGGGGGGTGAGCAGTTCTTC. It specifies CAISEPTSGEGGEQFF.

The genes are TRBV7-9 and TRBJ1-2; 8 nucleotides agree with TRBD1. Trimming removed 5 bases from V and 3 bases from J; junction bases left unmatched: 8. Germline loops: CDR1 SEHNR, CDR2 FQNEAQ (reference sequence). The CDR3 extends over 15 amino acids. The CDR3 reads CASSIGQGRDYGYTF. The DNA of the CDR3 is TGTGCCAGCAGCATCGGACAGGGAAGGGACTATGGCTACACCTTC.

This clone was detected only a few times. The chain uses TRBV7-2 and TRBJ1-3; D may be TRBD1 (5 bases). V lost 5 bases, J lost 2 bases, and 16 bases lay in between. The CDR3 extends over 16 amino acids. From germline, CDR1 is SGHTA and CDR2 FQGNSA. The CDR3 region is CASSVDSPITGNTIYF. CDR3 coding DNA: TGTGCCAGCAGCGTAGACAGCCCTATAACTGGAAACACCATATATTTT.

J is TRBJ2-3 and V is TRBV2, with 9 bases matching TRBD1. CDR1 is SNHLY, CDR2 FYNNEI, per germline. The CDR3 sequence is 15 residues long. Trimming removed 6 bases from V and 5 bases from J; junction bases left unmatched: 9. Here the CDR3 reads CASRPGTGLEDTQYF. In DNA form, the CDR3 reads TGTGCCAGCAGACCCGGGACAGGGCTCGAAGATACGCAGTATTTT.

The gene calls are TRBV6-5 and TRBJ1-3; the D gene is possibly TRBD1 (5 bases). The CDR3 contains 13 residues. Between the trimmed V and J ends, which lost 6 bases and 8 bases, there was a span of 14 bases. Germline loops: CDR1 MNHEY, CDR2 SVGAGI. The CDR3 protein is CASRDQGWYTIYF. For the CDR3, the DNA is TGTGCCAGCAGGGACCAGGGTTGGTACACCATATATTTT.